A single T cell receptor (beta chain) is shown here with its context. The data stem from a study of patients and donors after allogeneic stem cell transplantation. This CDR3 comprises 15 residues. Germline CDR1 reads DFQATT; CDR2 reads SNEGSKA (reference sequence). Trimming took 6 bases from V and 2 from J; bases not matched to a gene: 3. TCRdb used MiXCR to reprocess the RT-PCR reads, holding one entry per CDR3 protein. The repertoire has approximately 220,000 distinct CDR3 sequences, less than 50% of them found once; the top ten carry around a tenth. Sequencing was carried out using blood, either unsorted or a sorted T cell fraction (not recorded which). The chain recombines TRBV20-1 with TRBJ1-6, with TRBD1 matching 11 bases. This TCR came from a human donor who was either an allogeneic HSCT recipient or a stem cell or donor lymphocyte infusion donor (not recorded which). It is not recorded whose cells these are; they may come from a transplant donor. CDR3 residues: CSAGQGAPYNSPLHF. As DNA, the CDR3 is TGCAGTGCCGGACAGGGGGCGCCCTATAATTCACCCCTCCACTTT.